This TCR beta chain derives from a study of shared clonotypes between healthy human individuals. Germline V gives CDR1 SGHKS, CDR2 YYEKEE (reference sequence). This CDR3 is built from 12 residues. V gave up 6 bases and J gave up 2 bases, with 9 bases separating them. The repertoire was sequenced with immunoSEQ multiplex PCR; TCRdb's copy has only in-frame clones and lacks some. The data hold about 1 million clones, with about 70% observed a single time. This chain joins TRBV5-5 and TRBJ2-7; D ambiguous. What was sequenced was memory CD4+ T cells sorted from blood. This sample's subset: CD45RA-negative fraction. The clonotype comes from a young man in good health. The DNA of the CDR3 is TGTGCCAGCACCGACGGCCCCTACGAGCAGTACTTC. Amino acid sequence: CASTDGPYEQYF.